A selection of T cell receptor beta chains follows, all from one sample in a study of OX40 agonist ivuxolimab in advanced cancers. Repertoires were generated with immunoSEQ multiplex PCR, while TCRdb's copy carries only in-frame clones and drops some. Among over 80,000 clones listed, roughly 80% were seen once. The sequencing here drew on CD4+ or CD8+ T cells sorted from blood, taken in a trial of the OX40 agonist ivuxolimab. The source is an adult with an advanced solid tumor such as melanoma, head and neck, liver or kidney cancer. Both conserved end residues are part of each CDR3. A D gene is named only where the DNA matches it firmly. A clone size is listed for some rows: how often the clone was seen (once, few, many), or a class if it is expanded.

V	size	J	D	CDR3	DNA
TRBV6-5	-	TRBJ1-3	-	CASSYSPGSGNTIYF	TGTGCCAGCAGTTACTCGCCAGGGTCCGGAAACACCATATATTTT
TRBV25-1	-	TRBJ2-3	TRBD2	CASSAWTSGGADTQYF	TGTGCCAGCAGTGCCTGGACTAGCGGGGGAGCAGATACGCAGTATTTT
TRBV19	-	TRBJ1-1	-	CASKGNVVHEAFF	TGTGCCAGTAAGGGGAACGTCGTGCATGAAGCTTTCTTT
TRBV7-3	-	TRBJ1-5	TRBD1	CASSPWTGVKQWPQHF	TGTGCCAGCAGCCCCTGGACAGGGGTTAAGCAATGGCCCCAGCATTTT
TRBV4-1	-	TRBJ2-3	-	CASSPESGYTDTQYF	TGCGCCAGCAGCCCAGAGTCGGGGTACACAGATACGCAGTATTTT
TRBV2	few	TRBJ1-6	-	CASSEKGVVNNSPLHF	TGTGCCAGCAGTGAAAAGGGGGTGGTGAATAATTCACCCCTCCACTTT
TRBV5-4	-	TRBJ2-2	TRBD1	CASSPGKGQTNTGELFF	TGTGCCAGCAGCCCGGGTAAGGGACAGACGAACACCGGGGAGCTGTTTTTT
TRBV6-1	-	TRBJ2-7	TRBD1	CASTTGDGLYEQYF	TGTGCCAGCACCACAGGGGACGGCCTCTACGAGCAGTACTTC
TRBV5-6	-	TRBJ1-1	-	CASSLRVMNTEAFF	TGTGCCAGCAGCTTGCGGGTCATGAACACTGAAGCTTTCTTT
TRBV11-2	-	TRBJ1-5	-	CASSGSRAGDQPQHF	TGTGCCAGCAGCGGATCCAGGGCAGGGGATCAGCCCCAGCATTTT
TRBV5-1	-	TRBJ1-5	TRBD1	CASSLGTGGNQPQHF	TGCGCCAGCAGCTTGGGGACAGGAGGGAATCAGCCCCAGCATTTT
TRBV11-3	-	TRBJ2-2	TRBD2	CASSGRLAANTGELFF	TGTGCCAGCAGCGGCAGACTAGCGGCCAACACCGGGGAGCTGTTTTTT
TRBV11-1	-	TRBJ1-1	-	CASSSGNGGTEAFF	TGTGCCAGCAGCTCAGGCAACGGGGGTACTGAAGCTTTCTTT
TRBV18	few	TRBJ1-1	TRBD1	CASSPTTGEDTEAFF	TGTGCCAGCTCCCCCACGACAGGGGAGGACACTGAAGCTTTCTTT
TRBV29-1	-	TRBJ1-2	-	CSVRRQYGYTF	TGCAGCGTTCGTCGACAGTATGGCTACACCTTC
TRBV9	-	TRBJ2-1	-	CASSVGGRVTYNEQFF	TGTGCCAGCAGCGTAGGCGGGCGGGTCACCTACAATGAGCAGTTCTTC
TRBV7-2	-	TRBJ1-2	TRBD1	CASSTGQGQGYTF	TGTGCCAGCAGCACGGGACAGGGTCAAGGCTACACCTTC
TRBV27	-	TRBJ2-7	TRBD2	CASKALAGGGEQYF	TGTGCCAGCAAGGCACTAGCGGGAGGAGGCGAGCAGTACTTC
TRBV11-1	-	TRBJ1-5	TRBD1	CASSLGPPPTGPGQPQHF	TGTGCCAGCAGCTTAGGCCCCCCGCCGACAGGGCCGGGTCAGCCCCAGCATTTT
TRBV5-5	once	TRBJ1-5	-	CASSARIQGYQPQHF	TGTGCCAGCAGCGCAAGGATACAGGGATATCAGCCCCAGCATTTT
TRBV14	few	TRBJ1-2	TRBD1	CASSQLLRTGATYGYTF	TGTGCCAGCAGTCAATTACTCCGGACAGGAGCTACCTATGGCTACACCTTC
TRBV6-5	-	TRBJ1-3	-	CASSYSLTLGNTIYF	TGTGCCAGCAGTTACTCTTTAACTCTTGGAAACACCATATATTTT
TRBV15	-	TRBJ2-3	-	CATSREGIGDTQYF	TGTGCCACCAGCAGAGAAGGAATCGGAGATACGCAGTATTTT
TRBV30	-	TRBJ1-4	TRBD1	CAWSDGTGNEKLFF	TGTGCCTGGAGTGACGGGACAGGGAATGAAAAACTGTTTTTT
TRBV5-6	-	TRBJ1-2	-	CASSLRGSTFRGYTF	TGTGCCAGCAGCTTGCGGGGGTCGACCTTTAGGGGCTACACCTTC
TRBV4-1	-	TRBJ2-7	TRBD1	CASSYDWGQGTYEQYF	TGCGCCAGCAGCTATGATTGGGGACAGGGGACCTACGAGCAGTACTTC
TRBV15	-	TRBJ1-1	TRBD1	CATSAWDRGLNTEAFF	TGTGCCACCAGCGCGTGGGACAGGGGGTTGAACACTGAAGCTTTCTTT
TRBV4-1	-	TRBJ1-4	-	CASSQDMPGAATNEKLFF	TGCGCCAGCAGCCAAGATATGCCCGGGGCCGCCACTAATGAAAAACTGTTTTTT
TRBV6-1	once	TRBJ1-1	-	CASSDLGLNTEAFF	TGTGCCAGCAGTGATTTGGGGCTGAACACTGAAGCTTTCTTT
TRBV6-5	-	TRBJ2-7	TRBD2	CASSLAGGPYYEQYF	TGTGCCAGCAGTCTAGCGGGAGGGCCATACTACGAGCAGTACTTC
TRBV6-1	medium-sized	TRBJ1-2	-	CASSEGGYSGYTF	TGTGCCAGCAGTGAAGGGGGGTACAGCGGCTACACCTTC
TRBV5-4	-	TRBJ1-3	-	CASSLAGPSSGNTIYF	TGTGCCAGCAGCTTGGCGGGACCGAGCTCTGGAAACACCATATATTTT
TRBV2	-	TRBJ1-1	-	CASRGPNTEAFF	TGTGCCAGCAGAGGCCCGAACACTGAAGCTTTCTTT
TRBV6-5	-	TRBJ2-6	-	CASSYFRGSGANVLTF	TGTGCCAGCAGTTACTTTCGAGGTTCTGGGGCCAACGTCCTGACTTTC
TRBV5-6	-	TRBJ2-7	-	CASSLAGNEQYF	TGTGCCAGCAGCTTGGCCGGGAACGAGCAGTACTTC
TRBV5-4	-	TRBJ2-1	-	CASSPGGGGEQFF	TGTGCCAGCAGCCCCGGGGGTGGGGGTGAGCAGTTCTTC
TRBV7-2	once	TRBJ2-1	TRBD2	CASSLARSGRAGNEQFF	TGTGCCAGCAGCTTAGCGCGGAGCGGGAGGGCGGGGAATGAGCAGTTCTTC
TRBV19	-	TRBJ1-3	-	CASAATGSGNTIYF	TGTGCCAGTGCAGCTACAGGGAGCGGAAACACCATATATTTT
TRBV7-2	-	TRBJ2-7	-	CASSLLGGTYEQYF	TGTGCCAGCAGCTTACTGGGGGGAACCTACGAGCAGTACTTC
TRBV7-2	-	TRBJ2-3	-	CASSLAAPSTDTQYF	TGTGCCAGCAGCTTAGCAGCCCCCAGCACAGATACGCAGTATTTT
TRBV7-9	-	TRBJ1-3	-	CASSEMGTSGNTIYF	TGTGCCAGCAGCGAAATGGGGACCTCTGGAAACACCATATATTTT
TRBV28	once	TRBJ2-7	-	CASSSSPPAPKYF	TGTGCCAGCAGTTCATCCCCCCCGGCCCCTAAGTACTTC
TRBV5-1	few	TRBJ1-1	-	CASSLVTATEAFF	TGCGCCAGCAGCTTGGTGACGGCGACTGAAGCTTTCTTT
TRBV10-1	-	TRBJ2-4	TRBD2	CASSRSGADDIQYF	TGCGCCAGCAGCCGTAGCGGGGCTGATGACATTCAGTACTTC
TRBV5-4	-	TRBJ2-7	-	CASSFGGHLNHEQYF	TGTGCCAGCAGCTTTGGAGGACATTTGAACCACGAGCAGTACTTC
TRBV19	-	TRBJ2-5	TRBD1	CASSPQGAPGAQYF	TGTGCCAGTAGCCCCCAGGGGGCGCCCGGGGCCCAGTACTTC
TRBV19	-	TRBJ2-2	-	CASIGQTNTGELFF	TGTGCCAGTATAGGACAGACGAACACCGGGGAGCTGTTTTTT
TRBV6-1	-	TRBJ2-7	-	CASTAGLYEQYF	TGTGCCAGCACCGCAGGGCTTTACGAGCAGTACTTC
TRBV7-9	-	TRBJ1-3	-	CASSLAISISGNTIYF	TGTGCCAGCAGCTTAGCGATTTCAATCTCTGGAAACACCATATATTTT
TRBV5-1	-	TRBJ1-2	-	CASSFGQLVGGYTF	TGCGCCAGCAGCTTCGGACAATTGGTGGGTGGCTACACCTTC
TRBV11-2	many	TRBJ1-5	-	CASSPGGGYQPQHF	TGTGCCAGCAGCCCAGGAGGGGGGTATCAGCCCCAGCATTTT
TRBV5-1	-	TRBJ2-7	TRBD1	CASSKGQGDEQYF	TGCGCCAGCAGCAAGGGACAGGGCGACGAGCAGTACTTC
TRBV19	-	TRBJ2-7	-	CASSSSFDSYEQYF	TGTGCCAGTAGTTCTTCCTTTGACTCCTACGAGCAGTACTTC
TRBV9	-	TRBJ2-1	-	CASSVSARNEQFF	TGTGCCAGCAGCGTTTCGGCCCGCAATGAGCAGTTCTTC
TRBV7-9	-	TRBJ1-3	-	CASSMGRGNTIYF	TGTGCCAGCAGCATGGGAAGGGGAAACACCATATATTTT
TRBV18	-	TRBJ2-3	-	CASSPGSTSTDTQYF	TGTGCCAGCTCCCCGGGGTCGACTAGCACAGATACGCAGTATTTT
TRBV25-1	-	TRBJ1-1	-	CASSKSGVNTEAFF	TGTGCCAGCAGTAAGAGCGGGGTGAACACTGAAGCTTTCTTT
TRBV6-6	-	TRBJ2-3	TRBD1	CASSYGQGARDTQYF	TGTGCCAGCAGTTACGGGCAGGGGGCACGAGATACGCAGTATTTT
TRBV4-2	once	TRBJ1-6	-	CASGGDGNSPLHF	TGTGCCAGCGGCGGGGACGGGAATTCACCCCTCCACTTT